The rows below give T cell receptor beta chains drawn from one sample of a study of blood T cell repertoires in COVID-19. Measured with immunoSEQ multiplex PCR; TCRdb has only the in-frame clones, and not every one. The sample lists about 200,000 clones; 85% were seen once. Sequencing was performed on peripheral blood. These TCRs come from a man aged 60-69 years with COVID-19, enrolled during active disease. CDR3s include the opening cysteine and the closing phenylalanine or tryptophan. Fields, in order: V gene, D gene, J gene, CDR3 protein. D genes are given only for firm matches.

TRBV3-1/TRBV3-2	.	TRBJ1-6	CASSLNAGSSDSPLHF
TRBV6-5	.	TRBJ1-3	CASSSPSGGGGNTIYF
TRBV18	TRBD1	TRBJ2-1	CASSPSRGFEQFF
TRBV3-1/TRBV3-2	.	TRBJ1-6	CASSTRGPNSPLHF
TRBV30	.	TRBJ1-5	CAWSAGLRNQPQHF
TRBV4-2	.	TRBJ2-7	CASSRDRISSYEQYF
TRBV6-6	TRBD2	TRBJ2-7	CASGGTSGYYEQYF
TRBV19	.	TRBJ2-1	CASSNSEQFF
TRBV18	TRBD1	TRBJ2-2	CASSTGGGTGELFF
TRBV12-5	.	TRBJ2-7	CASGLVPSREIYEQYF
TRBV28	.	TRBJ1-5	CASIGGSNQPQHF
TRBV18	.	TRBJ2-1	CASSPPGVRGEQFF
TRBV7-9	TRBD1	TRBJ1-2	CASSLADRGGQNYGYTF
TRBV2	TRBD1	TRBJ1-5	CASSVDRERPQHF
TRBV19	.	TRBJ1-1	CASGWGGPNTEAFF
TRBV28	.	TRBJ1-2	CAREGLYGYTF
TRBV11-3	TRBD2	TRBJ2-5	CASSLGTSGKETQYF
TRBV27	.	TRBJ1-5	CASSWGGGPNQPQHF
TRBV28	TRBD1	TRBJ2-2	CAGQGAVGTGELFF
TRBV7-8	.	TRBJ2-6	CASGDGGLRSGANVLTF
TRBV5-4	.	TRBJ2-1	CASSFTGNEQFF
TRBV3-1/TRBV3-2	TRBD1	TRBJ1-4	CASSLGTGGGSEKLFF
TRBV18	TRBD1	TRBJ1-2	CASSQGTGDYGYTF
TRBV2	TRBD2	TRBJ2-3	CASASIAGLAAPDTQYF
TRBV7-9	.	TRBJ1-1	CASSPDPGGVTEAFF